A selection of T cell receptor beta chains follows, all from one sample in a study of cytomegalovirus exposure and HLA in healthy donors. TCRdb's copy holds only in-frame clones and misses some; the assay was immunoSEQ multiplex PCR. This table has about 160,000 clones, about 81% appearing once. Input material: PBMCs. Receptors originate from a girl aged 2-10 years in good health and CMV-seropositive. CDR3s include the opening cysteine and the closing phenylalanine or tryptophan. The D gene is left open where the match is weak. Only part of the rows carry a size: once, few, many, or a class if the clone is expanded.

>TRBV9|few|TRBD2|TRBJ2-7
CASTPGLVSYEQYF
TGTGCCAGCACCCCGGGACTAGTCTCCTACGAGCAGTACTTC
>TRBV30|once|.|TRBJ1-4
CAWEYQGNSNEKLFF
TGTGCCTGGGAATATCAGGGGAACTCTAATGAAAAACTGTTTTTT
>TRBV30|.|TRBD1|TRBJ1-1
CAWSVPDRVLTEAFF
TGTGCCTGGAGTGTACCAGACAGGGTGCTAACTGAAGCTTTCTTT
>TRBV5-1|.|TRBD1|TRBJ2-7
CASSLSGQAYRYYEQYF
TGCGCCAGCAGCTTGTCGGGACAGGCATACCGATACTACGAGCAGTACTTC
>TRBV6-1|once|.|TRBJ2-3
CASSEIVVFGADTQYF
TGTGCCAGCAGTGAAATTGTAGTATTTGGAGCAGATACGCAGTATTTT
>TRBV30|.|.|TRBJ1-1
CAWTPRGSNTEAFF
TGTGCCTGGACCCCGAGGGGGTCAAACACTGAAGCTTTCTTT
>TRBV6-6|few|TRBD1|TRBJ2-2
CASSYRQRGRGGELFF
TGTGCCAGCAGTTATCGCCAAAGGGGGCGCGGCGGGGAGCTGTTTTTT
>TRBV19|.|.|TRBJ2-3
CASSIGLGTDTQYF
TGTGCCAGTAGTATAGGGCTAGGCACAGATACGCAGTATTTT
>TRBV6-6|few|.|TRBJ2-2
CASSYTVTGELFF
TGTGCCAGCAGTTATACAGTCACCGGGGAGCTGTTTTTT
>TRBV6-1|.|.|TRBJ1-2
CASMGEGNYGYTF
TGTGCCAGCATGGGAGAGGGTAACTATGGCTACACCTTC
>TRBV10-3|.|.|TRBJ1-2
CAISEQASGYGYTF
TGTGCCATCAGTGAACAGGCCTCTGGGTATGGCTACACCTTC
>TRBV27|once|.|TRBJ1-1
CASSLKGYTEAFF
TGTGCCAGCAGTTTGAAGGGGTATACTGAAGCTTTCTTT
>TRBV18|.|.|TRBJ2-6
CASSLPGSGANVLTF
TGTGCCAGCTCATTACCAGGCTCTGGGGCCAACGTCCTGACTTTC
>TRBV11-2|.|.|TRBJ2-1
CASSHIREKTYNEQFF
TGTGCCAGCAGCCATATACGGGAGAAAACCTACAATGAGCAGTTCTTC
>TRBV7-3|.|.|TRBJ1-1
CASSFDWDSEAFF
TGTGCCAGCAGCTTTGATTGGGACTCTGAAGCTTTCTTT
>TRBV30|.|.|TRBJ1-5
CAWSAQEGQPQHF
TGTGCCTGGAGTGCCCAGGAGGGGCAGCCCCAGCATTTT
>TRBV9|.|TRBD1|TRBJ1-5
CASSVGTGARKGQPQHF
TGTGCCAGCAGCGTAGGGACAGGGGCGAGGAAAGGTCAGCCCCAGCATTTT
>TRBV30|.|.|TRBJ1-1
CAWSVAEKAFF
TGTGCCTGGAGTGTCGCCGAGAAAGCTTTCTTT
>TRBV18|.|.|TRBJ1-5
CASSTTGNSNQPQHF
TGTGCCAGCTCAACGACAGGCAATAGCAATCAGCCCCAGCATTTT
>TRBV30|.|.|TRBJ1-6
CAWSRGKRGSPLHF
TGTGCCTGGAGTAGAGGGAAACGAGGTTCACCCCTCCACTTT
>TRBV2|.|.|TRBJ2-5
CASSVEQQETQYF
TGTGCCAGCAGTGTTGAACAGCAAGAGACCCAGTACTTC
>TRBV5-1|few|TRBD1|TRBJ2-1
CASSPGQDPNEQFF
TGCGCCAGCAGCCCGGGACAGGACCCCAATGAGCAGTTCTTC
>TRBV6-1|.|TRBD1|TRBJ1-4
CASGQDEKLFF
TGTGCCAGCGGACAGGACGAAAAACTGTTTTTT
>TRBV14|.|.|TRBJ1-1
CASSLGQMLNTEAFF
TGTGCCAGCAGCTTAGGACAGATGTTGAACACTGAAGCTTTCTTT
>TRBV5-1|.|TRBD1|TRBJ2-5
CASSLVGQGARRETQYF
TGCGCCAGCAGCTTGGTGGGACAGGGGGCGAGGAGGGAGACCCAGTACTTC
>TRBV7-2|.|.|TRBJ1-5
CASSLGTSSNQPQHF
TGTGCCAGCAGCCTCGGGACTTCTAGCAATCAGCCCCAGCATTTT
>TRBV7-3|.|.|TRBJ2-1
CASSPSGNEQFF
TGTGCCAGCAGCCCATCCGGCAATGAGCAGTTCTTC
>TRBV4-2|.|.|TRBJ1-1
CASSQVRARGTEAFF
TGTGCCAGCAGCCAAGTGAGGGCCCGGGGGACTGAAGCTTTCTTT
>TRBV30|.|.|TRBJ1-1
CAWSVLGSGNTEAFF
TGTGCCTGGAGTGTACTTGGTTCGGGGAACACTGAAGCTTTCTTT
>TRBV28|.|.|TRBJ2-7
CASRSDPGSYEQYF
TGTGCCAGCAGATCAGACCCAGGGTCCTACGAGCAGTACTTC
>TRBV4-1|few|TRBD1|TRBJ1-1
CASSQGQGTEAFF
TGCGCCAGCAGCCAGGGACAGGGGACTGAAGCTTTCTTT
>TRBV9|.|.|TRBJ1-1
CASSDRDTEAFF
TGTGCCAGCAGCGACAGGGACACTGAAGCTTTCTTT
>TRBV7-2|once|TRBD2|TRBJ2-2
CASSSKGLTGELFF
TGTGCCAGCAGCTCGAAGGGACTAACCGGGGAGCTGTTTTTT
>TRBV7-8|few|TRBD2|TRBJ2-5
CASSRGLSTQYF
TGTGCCAGCAGCCGGGGACTATCGACCCAGTACTTC
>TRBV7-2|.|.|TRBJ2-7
CASSLGRRREQYF
TGTGCCAGCAGCTTAGGGAGGCGACGCGAGCAGTACTTC
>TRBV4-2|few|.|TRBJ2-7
CASSHPLGGTHEQYF
TGTGCCAGCAGCCATCCCCTTGGGGGGACCCACGAGCAGTACTTC
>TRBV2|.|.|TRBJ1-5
CASSVAGWQPQHF
TGTGCCAGCAGTGTCGCCGGGTGGCAGCCCCAGCATTTT
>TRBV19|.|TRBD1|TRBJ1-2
CASSIDRGSYGYTF
TGTGCCAGTAGTATCGACAGGGGGTCCTATGGCTACACCTTC
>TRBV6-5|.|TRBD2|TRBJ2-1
CASSLHKTSGVPFF
TGTGCCAGCAGCTTACACAAGACTAGCGGGGTTCCGTTCTTC
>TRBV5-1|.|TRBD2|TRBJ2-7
CASSPFSGRLSYEQYF
TGCGCCAGCAGCCCCTTTAGCGGGAGGCTCTCCTACGAGCAGTACTTC
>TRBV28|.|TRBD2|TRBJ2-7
CASSPSGSSYEQYF
TGTGCCAGCAGTCCTAGCGGGAGTTCTTACGAGCAGTACTTC
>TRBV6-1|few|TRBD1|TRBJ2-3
CASTDRGYHTQYF
TGTGCCAGCACGGACAGGGGGTACCATACGCAGTATTTT
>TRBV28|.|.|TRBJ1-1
CASSLSGKGVAFF
TGTGCCAGCAGTTTATCCGGGAAGGGAGTGGCTTTCTTT
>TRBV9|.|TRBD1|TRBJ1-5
CASSVTGGFQPQHF
TGTGCCAGCAGCGTGACAGGGGGCTTCCAGCCCCAGCATTTT
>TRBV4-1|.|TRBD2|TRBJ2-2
CASSQALSGLAGAGELFF
TGCGCCAGCAGCCAAGCCTTATCCGGACTAGCGGGAGCCGGGGAGCTGTTTTTT
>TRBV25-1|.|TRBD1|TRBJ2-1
CASSDPLQGDNEQFF
TGTGCCAGCAGTGATCCCTTACAGGGGGACAATGAGCAGTTCTTC
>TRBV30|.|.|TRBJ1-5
CAWSVARGGNQPQHF
TGTGCCTGGAGTGTAGCCAGGGGTGGCAATCAGCCCCAGCATTTT
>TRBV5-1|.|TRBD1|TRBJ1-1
CASSGYRDSLNTEAFF
TGCGCCAGCAGTGGATATAGGGACAGCCTGAACACTGAAGCTTTCTTT
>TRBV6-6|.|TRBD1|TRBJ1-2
CASTPIQGVGGYTF
TGTGCCAGCACCCCTATTCAGGGGGTAGGTGGCTACACCTTC
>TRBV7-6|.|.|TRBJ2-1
CASSLAGGYEQFF
TGTGCCAGCAGCTTAGCTGGCGGATACGAGCAGTTCTTC
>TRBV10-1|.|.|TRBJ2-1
CASREARGHEQFF
TGCGCCAGCAGGGAAGCCAGGGGCCATGAGCAGTTCTTC
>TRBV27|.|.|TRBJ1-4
CASKWGGADEKLFF
TGTGCCAGCAAGTGGGGGGGCGCCGATGAAAAACTGTTTTTT
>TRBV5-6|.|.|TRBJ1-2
CASSFFYNYGYTF
TGTGCCAGCAGCTTTTTCTATAACTATGGCTACACCTTC